The rows below give T cell receptor beta chains drawn from one sample of a study of OX40 agonist ivuxolimab in advanced cancers. TCRdb's table, derived via immunoSEQ multiplex PCR, lists solely in-frame clones and lacks some. The table has under 90,000 clones, approximately 85% seen once; the top ten hold around 2%. This specimen consisted of CD4+ or CD8+ T cells sorted from blood, obtained in a trial of the OX40 agonist ivuxolimab. The source is an adult with an advanced solid tumor such as melanoma, head and neck, liver or kidney cancer. The CDR3 runs from the conserved cysteine through the conserved F or W. The D gene is left open where the match is weak. Clone size is stated in some rows and not others, as once, few, many or a class when expanded.

>-|TRBV5-1|TRBJ1-2|-
TGCGCCAGCAGCTTGGGCGGGGCTATCGGCTACACCTTC
CASSLGGAIGYTF
>few|TRBV7-2|TRBJ2-3|TRBD2
TGTGCCAGCAGCCCGCGGGGGGATACGCAGTATTTT
CASSPRGDTQYF
>-|TRBV6-6|TRBJ2-3|-
TGTGCCAGCACAGGGACGCGCCGATACACAGATACGCAGTATTTT
CASTGTRRYTDTQYF
>-|TRBV6-5|TRBJ1-3|-
TGTGCCAGCAGTTACGACCGTGGGGGCAAGGGAAACACCATATATTTT
CASSYDRGGKGNTIYF
>once|TRBV2|TRBJ2-4|-
TGTGCCAGCACGCGGGACAGTAACATTCAGTACTTC
CASTRDSNIQYF
>-|TRBV6-5|TRBJ2-7|-
TGTGCCAGCAGGTTTAACAGGGACGGCAACGAGCAGTACTTC
CASRFNRDGNEQYF
>once|TRBV6-5|TRBJ1-1|-
TGTGCCAGCAGTTATACTTACGGGAACACTGAAGCTTTCTTT
CASSYTYGNTEAFF
>-|TRBV5-4|TRBJ2-1|TRBD2
TGTGCCAGCAGCTTGGGAGCGGGAGGATATGAGCAGTTCTTC
CASSLGAGGYEQFF
>-|TRBV5-1|TRBJ2-3|-
TGCGCCAGCAGCCCGGCTGGCAGCACAGATACGCAGTATTTT
CASSPAGSTDTQYF
>-|TRBV6-5|TRBJ1-5|-
TGTGCCAGCAGCCCCCCCAATCAGCCCCAGCATTTT
CASSPPNQPQHF
>-|TRBV18|TRBJ2-7|-
TGTGCCAGCTCACTCTTTAGCTCCTACGAGCAGTACTTC
CASSLFSSYEQYF
>-|TRBV11-2|TRBJ2-2|TRBD1
TGTGCCAGCAGCTTAGGCAGGGGGTCCGGGGAGCTGTTTTTT
CASSLGRGSGELFF
>-|TRBV7-2|TRBJ1-6|-
TGTGCCAGCAGCGTTAGCCAGTCCAATTCACCCCTCCACTTT
CASSVSQSNSPLHF
>-|TRBV6-5|TRBJ2-3|-
TGTGCCAGCAGTCCGACTAGTCCGCATCAGTATTTT
CASSPTSPHQYF
>-|TRBV27|TRBJ2-2|TRBD2
TGTGCCAGCAGTAGGGGGACTAGCGGGGGCGGGGAGCTGTTTTTT
CASSRGTSGGGELFF
>-|TRBV9|TRBJ2-2|-
TGTGCCAGCAGGATGGGTCCATACACCGGGGAGCTGTTTTTT
CASRMGPYTGELFF
>-|TRBV6-5|TRBJ1-6|TRBD1
TGTGCCAGCAGTTACTCCCGGACAGGGGATTCACCCCTCCACTTT
CASSYSRTGDSPLHF
>-|TRBV5-5|TRBJ2-1|TRBD2
TGTGCCAGCAGTTACCTAGCGGTGCATCACAATGAGCAGTTCTTC
CASSYLAVHHNEQFF
>few|TRBV2|TRBJ2-3|-
TGTGCCAGCAGTGTTGCTAGGGGGGGAGATACGCAGTATTTT
CASSVARGGDTQYF
>-|TRBV5-1|TRBJ1-4|-
TGCGCCAGCAGCTTGTCCCGGGACACGAGTGAAAAACTGTTTTTT
CASSLSRDTSEKLFF
>-|TRBV5-1|TRBJ2-5|-
TGCGCCAGCAGCTTGGCCAGGGTACAAGAGACCCAGTACTTC
CASSLARVQETQYF
>-|TRBV5-1|TRBJ1-2|-
TGCGCCAGCAGGCCGACCGCTAACTATGGCTACACCTTC
CASRPTANYGYTF